The 8 T cell receptor beta chains given below trace back to one sample, sequenced in a study of identical twins. TCRdb ran MiXCR on the 5' RACE reads and lists one entry per CDR3 protein. The table has 500,000 to 650,000 distinct CDR3 sequences, approximately 20% seen once. These data were also filed under a second study, of yellow fever vaccine responses in identical twins.

Material: CD4+ T cells sorted from blood. The receptors were sampled from a woman under 30 in good health.

The J gene is TRBJ1-2, the V gene TRBV10-2; weak D call: TRBD1 (5 bases). Germline V CDR1 and CDR2: WSHSY, SAAADI. V was clipped by 0 bases and J by 2 bases, with 13 bases between them. The CDR3 runs to 16 residues. CDR3 protein: CASSESILGVNYGYTF. In nucleotides, the CDR3 is TGCGCCAGCAGTGAGTCGATTTTAGGGGTGAACTATGGCTACACCTTC.

The rearrangement links TRBV6-1 to TRBJ2-1; no firm D call. CDR1 and CDR2 from the germline V gene are MNHNS and SASEGT. The CDR3 consists of 16 residues. Trimming took off 4 bases at V and 0 bases at J, with 13 bases between the two ends. Written as DNA, the CDR3 is TGTGCCAGCAGTGCCCCTGAGAGTGGCTCCTACAATGAGCAGTTCTTC. Translated: CASSAPESGSYNEQFF.

The chain recombines TRBV7-9 with TRBJ1-4, with 9 bases that match TRBD1. The CDR3 is made up of 15 amino acids. Germline V gene lookup returns CDR1 SEHNR and CDR2 FQNEAQ (reference sequence). V dropped 2 bases and J dropped 6; count of bases not matched to a gene: 4. CDR3 amino acids: CASSLTGGYYEKLFF. CDR3 nucleotide sequence: TGTGCCAGCAGCTTAACAGGGGGCTATTATGAAAAACTGTTTTTT.

This clonotype was observed a few times. V and J are TRBV6-2 or TRBV6-3 and TRBJ2-7, with TRBD1 identical over 8 bases. The CDR3 loop spans 12 amino acids. Trimming took 9 bases from V and 3 from J; bases not matched to a gene: 4. Per germline, CDR1 MNHEY and CDR2 SVGEGT. The CDR3 region has the DNA TGTGCCAGTCAGGGGGCGAACTACGAGCAGTACGTC. This gives the protein CASQGANYEQYV.

This clonotype appeared a few times. The J gene is TRBJ2-5, the V gene TRBV4-1, with D perhaps matching TRBD1 (7 bases). The CDR3 loop spans 17 amino acids. In germline, CDR1 is MGHRA, CDR2 YSYEKL. With 2 bases removed from V and 1 base from J, the gap between germline ends came to 17 bases. The CDR3 bases are TGCGCCAGCAGCCAACACGACAGGGTGGGAGGCCAAGAGACCCAGTACTTC. It codes for CASSQHDRVGGQETQYF.

J is TRBJ2-1 and V is TRBV4-1; D not resolved. Trimming stripped 0 bases from V and 8 bases from J, with 14 bases between. Germline V gives CDR1 MGHRA, CDR2 YSYEKL. The CDR3 contains 15 residues. CDR3 coding DNA: TGCGCCAGCAGCCAAGAGTGGGTCCCAACGGATGAGCAGTTCTTC. Its translation: CASSQEWVPTDEQFF.

This chain connects TRBV5-1 to TRBJ1-1; D is unclear. Trimming cost V 0 bases and J 6 bases, with 6 bases left between them. The CDR3 extends over 12 amino acids. Germline V gene lookup returns CDR1 SGHRS and CDR2 YFSETQ. CDR3 DNA: TGCGCCAGCAGCTTGGCGTGGCCTGAAGCTTTCTTT. Its translation: CASSLAWPEAFF.

The V call is TRBV5-1, the J call TRBJ2-1; perhaps TRBD2 as D (6 bases). Per germline, CDR1 SGHRS and CDR2 YFSETQ. This CDR3 comprises 15 residues. Trimming took off 4 bases at V and 5 bases at J, with 16 bases between the two ends. CDR3 amino acids: CASSPRRVSHNEQFF. DNA of the CDR3: TGCGCCAGCAGCCCCCGGAGGGTTTCACACAATGAGCAGTTCTTC.